These T cell receptor beta chains were read from a single sample in a study of immune heterogeneity within non-small cell lung tumors. TCRdb reanalysed the multiplex PCR reads using MiXCR and keeps one entry per CDR3 protein. Here the sample spans about 10,000 distinct CDR3 sequences, less than 20% being singletons. The sample comprised lung tumor tissue. The receptors derive from a man in his forties with non-small cell lung cancer. Both conserved end residues are part of each CDR3. The D gene is left open where the match is weak. Clone size is given for some rows only: seen once, a few or many times, or a class if the clone is expanded.

CDR3nt: TGTGCCAGCAGCTTGGGACAGGCTATTGAGCCCCAGCATTTT
CDR3aa: CASSLGQAIEPQHF
d_gene: -
v_gene: TRBV5-6
j_gene: TRBJ1-5
abundance: -

CDR3nt: TGTGCCATCAGCCGACCCCCATGGGGGCTGTTTTTT
CDR3aa: CAISRPPWGLFF
d_gene: -
v_gene: TRBV5-8
j_gene: TRBJ2-2
abundance: -

CDR3nt: TGTGCCAGCTCTTCAGAGAAGAATTCACCCCTCCACTTT
CDR3aa: CASSSEKNSPLHF
d_gene: -
v_gene: TRBV6-1
j_gene: TRBJ1-6
abundance: medium-sized

CDR3nt: TGCGCCAGCAGCCAAGGGGACAACGAAGCCAATGAGCAGTTCTTC
CDR3aa: CASSQGDNEANEQFF
d_gene: -
v_gene: TRBV4-3
j_gene: TRBJ2-1
abundance: many

CDR3nt: TGTGCCAGCCAAGGTCAAGCGGGCACCTACAATGAGCAGTTCTTC
CDR3aa: CASQGQAGTYNEQFF
d_gene: -
v_gene: TRBV6-1
j_gene: TRBJ2-1
abundance: -

CDR3nt: TGCAGTGCGGACAATTCGGGACAACCGGTCTACAATGAGCAGTTCTTC
CDR3aa: CSADNSGQPVYNEQFF
d_gene: -
v_gene: TRBV20-1
j_gene: TRBJ2-1
abundance: many

CDR3nt: TGTGCCAGCAGGAGGGACGACGAAGCTTTCTTT
CDR3aa: CASRRDDEAFF
d_gene: -
v_gene: TRBV2
j_gene: TRBJ1-1
abundance: many

CDR3nt: TGCGCCAGCAGCCAAGGGGGCGGGAGCGGGGGTTCCTACGAGCAGTACTTC
CDR3aa: CASSQGGGSGGSYEQYF
d_gene: TRBD2
v_gene: TRBV4-1
j_gene: TRBJ2-7
abundance: medium-sized

CDR3nt: TGTGGCAGCGGTAATAGGCGGGGGGTAACCGGGGAGCTGTTTTTT
CDR3aa: CGSGNRRGVTGELFF
d_gene: TRBD2
v_gene: TRBV12-3/TRBV12-4
j_gene: TRBJ2-2
abundance: -

CDR3nt: TGTGCCAGCAGCTTACGGGGTGGGGCTCACGAGCAGTACTTC
CDR3aa: CASSLRGGAHEQYF
d_gene: -
v_gene: TRBV7-8
j_gene: TRBJ2-7
abundance: medium-sized

CDR3nt: TGTGCCAGCAGCTTAGCCCGGGACAGCTACTATGGCTACACCTTC
CDR3aa: CASSLARDSYYGYTF
d_gene: TRBD1
v_gene: TRBV11-1
j_gene: TRBJ1-2
abundance: medium-sized

CDR3nt: TGTGCCTGGAGCACAGAAAGCTACGAGCAGTACTTC
CDR3aa: CAWSTESYEQYF
d_gene: -
v_gene: TRBV30
j_gene: TRBJ2-7
abundance: -

CDR3nt: TGTGCCATCTCAGACAGGGGGCGGGAGACCCAGTACTTC
CDR3aa: CAISDRGRETQYF
d_gene: TRBD1
v_gene: TRBV10-3
j_gene: TRBJ2-5
abundance: many